Listed below are T cell receptor beta chains from one sample, sequenced in a study of cytomegalovirus exposure and HLA in healthy donors. Generated by immunoSEQ multiplex PCR, the TCRdb table keeps only in-frame clones and is missing some. Among 100,000 to 130,000 clones listed, approximately 79% were seen once. The sample taken for sequencing was PBMCs. The receptors here all came from a man between 18 and 35 years old in good health and CMV-seronegative. The CDR3 runs from the conserved cysteine through the conserved F or W. The D gene is left open where the match is weak. Not all rows give a size; the values are once, few, many and, for expanded clones, a class.

V gene	D gene	J gene	clone size	CDR3 protein	CDR3 DNA
TRBV14	TRBD1	TRBJ2-5	.	CASSPDRGRIAGGYQETQYF	TGTGCCAGCAGCCCGGACAGGGGGCGCATAGCCGGGGGGTACCAAGAGACCCAGTACTTC
TRBV19	.	TRBJ1-5	.	CASSLRGGGRWPQHF	TGTGCCAGTAGTCTGAGGGGCGGGGGTCGGTGGCCCCAGCATTTT
TRBV7-2	TRBD2	TRBJ2-6	.	CASSYRGGRLAGANVLTF	TGTGCCAGCAGCTATCGGGGGGGCCGTCTCGCTGGGGCCAACGTCCTGACTTTC
TRBV19	.	TRBJ1-5	.	CASSAQYSNQPQHF	TGTGCCAGTAGTGCCCAGTATAGCAATCAGCCCCAGCATTTT
TRBV7-9	TRBD1	TRBJ2-7	few	CASSSGQGGSYEQYF	TGTGCCAGCAGCTCCGGACAGGGCGGCTCCTACGAGCAGTACTTC
TRBV6-6	.	TRBJ2-5	few	CASSHFSGTLETQYF	TGTGCCAGCAGCCACTTTTCCGGGACACTGGAGACCCAGTACTTC
TRBV5-4	TRBD1	TRBJ2-7	.	CASRTGTGEPYEQYF	TGTGCCAGCAGGACCGGGACAGGGGAACCCTACGAGCAGTACTTC
TRBV11-3	.	TRBJ2-1	once	CASRGASEQFF	TGTGCCAGCAGGGGGGCCTCCGAGCAGTTCTTC
TRBV18	.	TRBJ1-2	.	CASSPESVPGQNGYTF	TGTGCCAGCTCACCGGAATCCGTGCCAGGGCAAAATGGCTACACCTTC
TRBV28	.	TRBJ1-4	.	CASSLQGLDEKLFF	TGTGCCAGCAGTTTACAGGGGTTAGATGAAAAACTGTTTTTT
TRBV5-4	.	TRBJ2-6	.	CASSLGSGRDNVLTF	TGTGCCAGCAGCTTAGGGTCCGGACGGGACAACGTCCTGACTTTC
TRBV6-5	.	TRBJ2-7	.	CASTDSRGLGEQYF	TGTGCCAGCACCGACTCCAGGGGTCTGGGCGAGCAGTACTTC
TRBV5-4	TRBD1	TRBJ1-2	once	CASSSQGAGGYTF	TGTGCCAGCAGCTCCCAGGGGGCGGGTGGCTACACCTTC
TRBV7-9	.	TRBJ2-1	.	CASSLGRVDEQFF	TGTGCCAGCAGCTTAGGCAGGGTCGATGAGCAGTTCTTC
TRBV18	.	TRBJ2-7	.	CASSPFPGSNEQYF	TGTGCCAGCTCACCTTTCCCAGGGTCCAACGAGCAGTACTTC
TRBV10-2	.	TRBJ1-6	.	CASSELGLNNSPLHF	TGCGCCAGCAGTGAGTTGGGACTCAATAATTCACCCCTCCACTTT
TRBV11-2	TRBD1	TRBJ2-7	.	CASSSPGQGYEQYF	TGTGCCAGCAGCTCTCCGGGACAGGGCTACGAGCAGTACTTC
TRBV5-1	.	TRBJ2-5	.	CASSFDEGTQYF	TGCGCCAGCAGTTTTGACGAGGGGACCCAGTACTTC
TRBV5-4	.	TRBJ1-6	.	CASSGGDRYSPLHF	TGTGCCAGCAGCGGAGGGGATAGGTATTCACCCCTCCACTTT
TRBV28	TRBD1	TRBJ1-2	.	CASSTGVWGYTF	TGTGCCAGCAGTACAGGGGTTTGGGGCTACACCTTC
TRBV6-4	.	TRBJ2-3	many	CASSDRDSGPQYF	TGTGCCAGCAGTGACCGGGACTCTGGACCGCAGTATTTT
TRBV19	TRBD2	TRBJ2-3	few	CASSIPGLAGPGGDTQYF	TGTGCCAGTAGTATTCCGGGACTAGCGGGGCCCGGGGGGGATACGCAGTATTTT
TRBV5-1	TRBD1	TRBJ1-3	once	CASSSAPGQGNTIYF	TGCGCCAGCAGTTCAGCCCCGGGACAGGGAAACACCATATATTTT
TRBV7-9	TRBD1	TRBJ2-7	.	CSSSLFLGQGAKEQYF	TGTTCCAGCAGCTTATTCCTCGGACAGGGGGCAAAGGAGCAGTACTTC
TRBV5-4	TRBD2	TRBJ2-1	.	CASSPGGGGTTNEQFF	TGTGCCAGCAGCCCGGGGGGCGGGGGGACCACCAATGAGCAGTTCTTC